Following are 17 T cell receptor beta chains from one sample sequenced in a study of cytomegalovirus exposure and HLA in healthy donors. The PCR had 60 Vbeta and 13 Jbeta primers. Here immunoSEQ multiplex PCR was the method, and the copy in TCRdb shows in-frame clones only, minus some. The sample includes under 150,000 clones, roughly three quarters of them seen just once. The sample taken for sequencing was PBMCs. The receptor source for this set is a female donor in good health and CMV-seronegative.

This clone was counted once. V usage is TRBV2 and J usage is TRBJ1-2; D might be TRBD1 (6 bases). The germline V gene has CDR1 SNHLY and CDR2 FYNNEI. This CDR3 is built from 11 residues. V was shortened by 1 base and J by 11 bases, with 8 bases between the two germline ends. CDR3 amino acids: CASSEGGLYTF. The CDR3 region has the DNA TGTGCCAGCAGTGAAGGGGGGCTGTACACCTTC. The whole variable domain, remainder taken from reference TRBV2 and TRBJ1-2, is EPEVTQTPSHQVTQMGQEVILRCVPISNHLYFYWYRQILGQKVEFLVSFYNNEISEKSEIFDDQFSVERPDGSNFTLKIRSTKLEDSAMYFCASSEGGLYTFGSGTRLTVV.

V gene TRBV28 combines with J gene TRBJ1-5; TRBD1 agrees at 7 bases. Germline loops: CDR1 MDHEN, CDR2 SYDVKM. This CDR3 is built from 15 residues. With 4 bases clipped from V and 7 bases from J, the junction kept 10 bases outside the gene matches. For the CDR3, the DNA is TGTGCCAGCAGTTCCCGACAGGGAAGGGAGCAGCCCCAGCATTTT. This translates into CASSSRQGREQPQHF.

The chain couples TRBV5-4 to TRBJ2-7; 11 bases are shared with TRBD2. This CDR3 region has 17 residues. The trim removed 5 bases at V and 0 bases at J, leaving 10 bases unmatched. Germline assignment: CDR1 SGHNT and CDR2 YYREEE (reference sequence). This CDR3 is CASSPGLAVLSSYEQYF. The CDR3 DNA is TGTGCCAGCAGTCCGGGACTAGCGGTTTTGAGCTCCTACGAGCAGTACTTC.

The rearrangement uses TRBV4-1 and TRBJ1-4; TRBD1 aligns across 8 bases. This CDR3 has 14 residues. J was trimmed by 10 bases and V by 2 bases; bases with no gene match: 6. The germline V gene encodes CDR1 MGHRA and CDR2 YSYEKL. The CDR3, as DNA: TGCGCCAGCAGCCAAACAGGGGGTTCAGGAAAACTGTTTTTT. Its translation is CASSQTGGSGKLFF.

The rearrangement links TRBV5-1 to TRBJ2-7, with 8 nucleotides matching TRBD1. Germline V gene data show CDR1 as SGHRS and CDR2 as YFSETQ. With V trimmed by 5 bases and J by 5 bases, 9 bases remained unmatched. The CDR3 runs to 14 residues. The CDR3 sequence: CASRDGQGVDEQYF. The CDR3 region has the DNA TGCGCCAGCAGAGACGGACAGGGTGTCGACGAGCAGTACTTC.

This clone was counted a few times. J is TRBJ1-5 and V is TRBV5-6; 7 bases map to TRBD1. The CDR3 is made up of 15 amino acids. J was trimmed by 2 bases and V by 0 bases; bases with no gene match: 2. Per the germline V gene, CDR1 is SGHDT and CDR2 is YYEEEE. DNA of the CDR3: TGTGCCAGCAGCTTGGAAGGACAGGGCAATCAGCCCCAGCATTTT. Translating it yields CASSLEGQGNQPQHF.

The CDR3 region has the DNA TGCGCCAGCAGCTACGGGACTAGCGGGAACTCAGATACGCAGTATTTT. This sequence encodes CASSYGTSGNSDTQYF. The chain employs TRBV5-1 and TRBJ2-3, with 13 bases lining up with TRBD2. The CDR3 is 16 residues long. CDR1 is SGHRS and CDR2 is YFSETQ in the germline V gene. Trimming cost V 3 bases and J 4 bases; bases outside gene matches: 5.

The rearrangement links TRBV9 to TRBJ1-1; no clear D gene. The V end lost 0 bases, the J end lost 1 base, and 4 bases lay between the germline ends. Per the germline V gene, CDR1 is SGDLS and CDR2 is YYNGEE. CDR3 length: 13 amino acids. DNA for the CDR3: TGTGCCAGCAGCGTAGTACAGAACACTGAAGCTTTCTTT. This gives the protein CASSVVQNTEAFF.

J is TRBJ2-1 and V is TRBV4-1, with D possibly TRBD1 on 6 matching bases. In germline, CDR1 is MGHRA, CDR2 YSYEKL. The CDR3 is 15 amino acids. Trimming pared 3 bases from V and 1 base from J, leaving 10 bases between. The CDR3 region has the DNA TGCGCCAGCAGCCAGAGGACAGATTCCTACAATGAGCAGTTCTTC. It translates to CASSQRTDSYNEQFF.

This clone was observed a single time. The chain carries TRBV2 and TRBJ2-3; 8 bases agree with TRBD2. The CDR3 consists of 15 residues. The V gene's germline CDR1 is SNHLY and CDR2 FYNNEI. The J segment lost 2 bases and the V segment lost 6 bases, leaving 7 bases of the junction unmatched. CDR3: CASRPTSGTTDTQYF. The CDR3 nucleotides are TGTGCCAGCAGGCCTACTAGCGGAACCACAGATACGCAGTATTTT. The whole variable domain, remainder taken from reference TRBV2 and TRBJ2-3, is EPEVTQTPSHQVTQMGQEVILRCVPISNHLYFYWYRQILGQKVEFLVSFYNNEISEKSEIFDDQFSVERPDGSNFTLKIRSTKLEDSAMYFCASRPTSGTTDTQYFGPGTRLTVL.

CDR3 amino acids: CASSAQASGQETQYF. The CDR3 DNA is TGTGCCAGCAGCGCCCAAGCTAGCGGGCAAGAGACCCAGTACTTC. The chain carries TRBV5-4 and TRBJ2-5; 8 positions agree with TRBD2. The V gene's germline CDR1 is SGHNT and CDR2 YYREEE (reference sequence). The CDR3 is 15 residues long. The ends lost 4 bases at V and 2 bases at J; junction bases unmatched: 7.

The J gene is TRBJ2-7, the V gene TRBV15, with D tentatively TRBD2 (6 bases). Between the trimmed V and J ends, which lost 3 bases and 7 bases, there was a span of 13 bases. The CDR3 spans 13 residues. Germline V lookup: CDR1 LNHNV, CDR2 YYDKDF (reference sequence). The CDR3 loop is CATSRMQAGEQYF. The CDR3 DNA reads as TGTGCCACCAGCAGGATGCAGGCGGGAGAGCAGTACTTC.

The V gene is TRBV5-6, the J gene TRBJ2-5, with D maybe TRBD2 (6 bases). TRBJ2-7 explains the end of the DNA better; the J call may be wrong. CDR1 SGHDT and CDR2 YYEEEE come from the germline V gene. The CDR3 is 15 residues long. The CDR3 DNA reads TGTGCCAGCAGCCTGCGGGACGCAGAGTCCTACGAGCAGTACTTC. Its protein product is CASSLRDAESYEQYF.

At least ten counts were recorded for this clone. CDR3 region: CAISDLQGVQPQHF. CDR3 in DNA: TGTGCCATCAGTGATCTCCAGGGCGTTCAGCCCCAGCATTTT. This sequence joins TRBV10-3 and TRBJ1-5, with TRBD1 as a possible D gene (5 bases). V was cut by 3 bases and J by 6 bases, with 12 bases left in between. CDR3 length equals 14 residues. Germline-derived CDR1 and CDR2 are ENHRY and SYGVKD.

The CDR3 sequence: CASSPWGQGRSYEQYF. DNA of the CDR3: TGTGCCAGCAGCCCCTGGGGACAGGGTAGGTCCTACGAGCAGTACTTC. The gene calls are TRBV11-2 and TRBJ2-7, with 9 nucleotides matching TRBD1. Germline V gene data show CDR1 as SGHAT and CDR2 as FQNNGV. V was pared by 5 bases and J by 1 base, with 9 bases of the junction left unmatched. This CDR3 spans 16 amino acids.

This rearrangement joins TRBV9 to TRBJ2-7; 7 bases are a match to TRBD1. Trimming removed 6 bases from V and 4 bases from J; junction bases left unmatched: 13. The CDR3 has 15 amino acids. CDR1 and CDR2 from the germline V gene are SGDLS and YYNGEE. CDR3 nucleotides: TGTGCCAGCAACAATCACCGGGACAGTAGATACGAGCAGTACTTC. It encodes CASNNHRDSRYEQYF.

The rearrangement joins TRBV5-1 to TRBJ1-1; TRBD1 aligns across 10 bases. This CDR3 is built from 15 residues. Trimming removed 4 bases from V and 4 bases from J; junction bases left unmatched: 7. Germline-derived CDR1 and CDR2 are SGHRS and YFSETQ. CDR3 in amino acids: CASSRTGTGATEAFF. CDR3 DNA sequence: TGCGCCAGCAGCCGAACCGGGACAGGGGCCACTGAAGCTTTCTTT.